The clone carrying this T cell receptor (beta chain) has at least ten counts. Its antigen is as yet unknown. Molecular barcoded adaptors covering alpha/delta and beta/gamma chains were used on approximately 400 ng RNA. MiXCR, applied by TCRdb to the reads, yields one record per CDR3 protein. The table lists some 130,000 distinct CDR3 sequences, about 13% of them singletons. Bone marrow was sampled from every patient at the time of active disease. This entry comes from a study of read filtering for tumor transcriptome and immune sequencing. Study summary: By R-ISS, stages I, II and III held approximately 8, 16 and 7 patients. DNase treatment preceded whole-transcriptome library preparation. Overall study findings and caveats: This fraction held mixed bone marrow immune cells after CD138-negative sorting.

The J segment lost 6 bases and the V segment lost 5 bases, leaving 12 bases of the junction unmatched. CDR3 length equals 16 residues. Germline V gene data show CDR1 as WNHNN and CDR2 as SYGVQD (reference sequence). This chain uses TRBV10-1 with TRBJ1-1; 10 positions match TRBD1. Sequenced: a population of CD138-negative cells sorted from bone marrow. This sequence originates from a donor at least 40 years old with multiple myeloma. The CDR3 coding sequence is TGCGCCAGCAGTAACGACCCCGGGACAGGGGAATCTGAAGCTTTCTTT. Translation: CASSNDPGTGESEAFF.